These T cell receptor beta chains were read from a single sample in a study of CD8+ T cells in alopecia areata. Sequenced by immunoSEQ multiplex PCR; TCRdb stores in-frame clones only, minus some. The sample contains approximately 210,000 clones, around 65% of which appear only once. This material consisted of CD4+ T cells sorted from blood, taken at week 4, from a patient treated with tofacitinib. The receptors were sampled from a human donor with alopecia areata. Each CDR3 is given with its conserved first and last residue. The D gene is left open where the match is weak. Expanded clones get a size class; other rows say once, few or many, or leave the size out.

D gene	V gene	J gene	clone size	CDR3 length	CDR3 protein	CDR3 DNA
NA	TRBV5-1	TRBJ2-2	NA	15	CASSLVAFQGGELFF	TGCGCCAGCAGCTTGGTGGCTTTCCAGGGCGGGGAGCTGTTTTTT
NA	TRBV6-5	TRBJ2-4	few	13	CASSAQGKNIQYF	TGTGCCAGCAGCGCCCAAGGCAAAAACATTCAGTACTTC
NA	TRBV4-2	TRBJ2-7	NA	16	CASSQDHGGGTYEQYF	TGTGCCAGCAGCCAAGACCACGGGGGCGGAACCTACGAGCAGTACTTC
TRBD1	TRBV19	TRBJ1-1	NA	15	CASRTSGTGSTEAFF	TGTGCCAGTAGAACGTCTGGGACAGGGAGCACTGAAGCTTTCTTT
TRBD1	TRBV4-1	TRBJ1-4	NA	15	CASSLPGQGLGELFF	TGCGCCAGCAGTTTACCGGGACAGGGATTAGGGGAACTGTTTTTT
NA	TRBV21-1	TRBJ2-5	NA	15	CASSKEEARTETQYF	TGTGCCAGCAGCAAAGAAGAGGCGAGGACGGAGACCCAGTACTTC
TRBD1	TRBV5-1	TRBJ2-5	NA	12	CASGTEQETQYF	TGCGCCAGCGGGACAGAGCAAGAGACCCAGTACTTC
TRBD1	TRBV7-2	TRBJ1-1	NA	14	CASSRQGGNTEAFF	TGTGCCAGCAGCCGACAGGGGGGGAACACTGAAGCTTTCTTT
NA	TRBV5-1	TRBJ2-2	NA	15	CASSFLADSTGELFF	TGCGCCAGCAGCTTTTTAGCGGATTCCACCGGGGAGCTGTTTTTT
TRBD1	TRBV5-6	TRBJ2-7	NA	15	CASSLDGTGVYEQYF	TGTGCCAGCAGCTTGGATGGGACAGGTGTCTACGAGCAGTACTTC
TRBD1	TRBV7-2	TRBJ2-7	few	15	CASSLAGQGLYEQYF	TGTGCCAGCAGCTTAGCGGGACAGGGACTCTACGAGCAGTACTTC
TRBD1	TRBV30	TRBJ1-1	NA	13	CAWSGGQGIEAFF	TGTGCCTGGAGCGGGGGACAGGGGATAGAAGCTTTCTTT
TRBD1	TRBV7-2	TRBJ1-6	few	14	CASSLGQGGSPLHF	TGTGCCAGCAGCCTCGGACAGGGGGGGTCACCCCTCCACTTT
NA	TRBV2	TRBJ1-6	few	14	CASSARGIASPLHF	TGTGCCAGCAGTGCAAGGGGTATCGCTTCACCCCTCCACTTT
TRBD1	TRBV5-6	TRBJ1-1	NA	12	CASSLGQGSAFF	TGTGCCAGCAGCCTGGGACAGGGGTCAGCTTTCTTT
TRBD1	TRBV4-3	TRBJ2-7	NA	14	CASSQMGQSYEQYF	TGCGCCAGCAGCCAGATGGGACAGTCCTACGAGCAGTACTTC
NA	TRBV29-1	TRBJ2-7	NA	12	CSVNTGNYEQYF	TGCAGCGTCAATACAGGGAACTACGAGCAGTACTTC
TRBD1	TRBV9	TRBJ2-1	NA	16	CASSETGDWVWNEQFF	TGTGCCAGCAGCGAGACAGGGGATTGGGTTTGGAATGAGCAGTTCTTC
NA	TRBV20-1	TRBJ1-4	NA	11	CSARTNEKLFF	TGCAGTGCTAGGACTAATGAAAAACTGTTTTTT
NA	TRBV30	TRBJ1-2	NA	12	CAWGRRNYGYTF	TGTGCCTGGGGACGAAGAAACTATGGCTACACCTTC
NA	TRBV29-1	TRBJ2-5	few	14	CSVGFGRGGETQYF	TGCAGCGTCGGATTTGGACGGGGCGGGGAGACCCAGTACTTC
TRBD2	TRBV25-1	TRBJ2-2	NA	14	CASSAQLATGELFF	TGTGCCAGCAGTGCCCAACTAGCGACCGGGGAGCTGTTTTTT
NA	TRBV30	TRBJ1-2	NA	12	CAWDGRVGGYTF	TGTGCCTGGGACGGGAGGGTAGGCGGCTACACCTTC